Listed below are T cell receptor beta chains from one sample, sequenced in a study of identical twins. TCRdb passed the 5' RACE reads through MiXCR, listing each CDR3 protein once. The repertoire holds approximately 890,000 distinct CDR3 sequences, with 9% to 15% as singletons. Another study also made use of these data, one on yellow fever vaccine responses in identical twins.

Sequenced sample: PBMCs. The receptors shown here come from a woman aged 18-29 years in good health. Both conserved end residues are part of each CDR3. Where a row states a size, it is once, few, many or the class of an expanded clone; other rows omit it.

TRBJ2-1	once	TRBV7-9	CASSGRTSGGHNEQLF
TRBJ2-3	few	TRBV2	CASSDGAGGYTQYF
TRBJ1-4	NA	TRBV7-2	CASSPPGRFEKLFF
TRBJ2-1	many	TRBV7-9	CASSSGGLSSYNEQFF
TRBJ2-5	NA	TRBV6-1	CASALGYQETQYF
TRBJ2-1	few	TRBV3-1	CASSQGFGGPMLNEQFF
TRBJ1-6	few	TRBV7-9	CASRGGLESSYNSPLHF
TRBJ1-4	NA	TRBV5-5	CASSSGTGLNEKLFF
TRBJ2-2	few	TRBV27	CASSTSGRGGELFF
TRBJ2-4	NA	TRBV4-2	CASSQDGLAGGPLNIQYF
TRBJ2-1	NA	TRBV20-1	CSAEDLGNEQFF
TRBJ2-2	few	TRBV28	CASSSAGAGGPGELFF
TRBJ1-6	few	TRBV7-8	CASSLIDSNSPLHF
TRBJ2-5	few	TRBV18	CASSPPRTGLPEETQYF
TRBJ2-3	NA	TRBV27	CASSGDGGRVLDTQYF
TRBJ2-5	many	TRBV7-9	CASSLAGGTETQYF
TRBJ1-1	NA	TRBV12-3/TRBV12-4	CASSLDYNTEAFF
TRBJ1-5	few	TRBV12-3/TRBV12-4	CASRFTGLENQPQHF
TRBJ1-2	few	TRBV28	CASSSPMTGFYGYTF
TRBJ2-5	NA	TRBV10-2	CASSARGIQETQYF
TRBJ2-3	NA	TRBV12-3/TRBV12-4	CASRPRTASSTDTQYF
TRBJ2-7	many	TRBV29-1	CSVGGTSYEQYF
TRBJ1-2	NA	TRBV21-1	CASSKYPRDKDGYTF
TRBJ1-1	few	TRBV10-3	CAISAHPGENTEAFF
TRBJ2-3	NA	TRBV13	CASSGLAGGHTDTQYF
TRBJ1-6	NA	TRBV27	CASSRTGEHLNSPLHF
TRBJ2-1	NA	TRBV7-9	CASSPRASGYNEQFF
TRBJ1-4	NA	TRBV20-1	CSARLTRAANEKLFF
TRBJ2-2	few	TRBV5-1	CASWDTGELFF
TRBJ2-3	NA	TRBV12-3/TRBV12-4	CASRPSGTSRLDTQYF
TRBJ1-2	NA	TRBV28	CASSLPLGTGDYGYTF
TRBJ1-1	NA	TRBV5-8	CASSSSGWSNTEAFF
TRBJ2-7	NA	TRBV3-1	CASSQAGGEQYF
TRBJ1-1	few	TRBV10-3	CAISGGGLLNTEAFF
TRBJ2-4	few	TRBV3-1	CASSLGLAGVLAKNIQYF
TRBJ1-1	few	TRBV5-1	CASSLPGAIHEAFF
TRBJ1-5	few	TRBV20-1	CSAQRGSTYSNQPQHF
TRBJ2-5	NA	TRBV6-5	CASSYGQSRGETQYF
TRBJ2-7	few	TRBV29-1	CSVRTHSSYEQYF
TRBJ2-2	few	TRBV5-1	CASSLAGLDTGELFF